This TCR beta chain is drawn from a study of response to subunit inactivated influenza vaccine. From the RT-PCR reads, TCRdb called clonotypes with MiXCR, one entry per CDR3 protein. Among around 500,000 distinct CDR3 sequences listed, approximately 11% were seen once. Study-level points and caveats: Seasonal influenza vaccination, on each occasion, was suggested by the authors to recruit few new T cells.

Unmatched junction bases numbered 4, after V lost 2 bases and J lost 7 bases. The CDR3 extends over 13 amino acids. Germline V CDR1 and CDR2: SGHTA, FQGNSA. Comments on this clonotype: The antigen remains unidentified.

Material: PBMCs from blood, obtained 40 to 50 days after vaccination. The gene calls are TRBV7-2 and TRBJ1-2; TRBD1 aligns across 7 bases. The clonotype comes from a man aged 45 to 65 who received an inactivated influenza vaccine. The CDR3 loop is CASSLPSGGGYTF. As DNA, the CDR3 is TGTGCCAGCAGCTTACCGTCAGGGGGTGGCTACACCTTC.